The 21 T cell receptor beta chains presented below share a single source sample, sequenced in a study of blood T cell repertoires in COVID-19. Profiled with immunoSEQ multiplex PCR; TCRdb holds only in-frame clones, not every one. Here the sample spans about 170,000 clones, about 80% being singletons. The sequencing sample was made of peripheral blood. Receptors were obtained from an elderly woman with acute or convalescent COVID-19.

V gene TRBV9 combines with J gene TRBJ2-3; D might be TRBD2 (5 bases). Looked up from germline, CDR1 is SGDLS and CDR2 is YYNGEE. This CDR3 spans 15 amino acids. Trimming cost V 3 bases and J 4 bases, with 15 bases left between them. CDR3 sequence reads: CASSETSGSADTQYF. CDR3 DNA sequence: TGTGCCAGCAGCGAAACCTCGGGGAGCGCAGATACGCAGTATTTT.

In DNA, the CDR3 is TGTGCCAGCAGTCGGAACACCATATATTTT. This gives the protein CASSRNTIYF. The V gene is TRBV12-3 or TRBV12-4, the J gene TRBJ1-3; D ambiguous. The CDR3 consists of 10 residues. V shed 5 bases and J shed 7 bases, with 3 bases lying between them.

The chain recombines TRBV5-1 with TRBJ1-6; 7 bases line up with TRBD1. The CDR3 sequence is 18 residues long. J was trimmed by 6 bases and V by 3 bases; bases with no gene match: 15. Per germline, CDR1 SGHRS and CDR2 YFSETQ. CDR3 amino acids: CASSSRDSGSRGNSPLHF. CDR3 DNA: TGCGCCAGCAGCTCGCGGGACAGTGGGAGTCGGGGTAATTCACCCCTCCACTTT.

The chain recombines TRBV30 with TRBJ2-5; TRBD2 aligns across 9 bases. CDR1 is GTSNPN, CDR2 SVGIG, per germline (reference sequence). Germline trimming cut 0 bases from V and 4 bases from J; bases unmatched to any gene: 6. This CDR3 has 15 amino acids. DNA of the CDR3: TGTGCCTGGAGTGTCGGAGCGGGGGGCGGAGAGACCCAGTACTTC. Encoded protein: CAWSVGAGGGETQYF. The whole variable domain, filled in from reference TRBV30 and TRBJ2-5, reads SQTIHQWPATLVQPVGSPLSLECTVEGTSNPNLYWYRQAAGRGLQLLFYSVGIGQISSEVPQNLSASRPQDRQFILSSKKLLLSDSGFYLCAWSVGAGGGETQYFGPGTRLLVL.

The CDR3 sequence: CASSLGDRDTGELFF. DNA for the CDR3: TGTGCCAGCAGCTTAGGTGACAGAGACACCGGGGAGCTGTTTTTT. The V call is TRBV5-6, the J call TRBJ2-2, with D possibly being TRBD1 (5 bases). Germline assignment: CDR1 SGHDT and CDR2 YYEEEE. The length of the CDR3 is 15 residues. The ends were cut back, 2 bases at V and 3 bases at J, with 11 bases in the middle.

V is TRBV23-1 and J is TRBJ2-5; D may be TRBD1 (6 bases). TRBV23-1 is identified as an open reading frame with a role that is uncertain. Trimming took 0 bases from V and 5 from J, leaving 16 bases between them. The CDR3 extends over 16 amino acids. For the CDR3, the DNA is TGCGCCAGCAGTCAATCGGTGAATACAGGGCAGGAGACCCAGTACTTC. Protein product: CASSQSVNTGQETQYF.

The chain links TRBV5-1 to TRBJ2-7; a possible D gene is TRBD1 (6 bases). CDR1 and CDR2 (germline): SGHRS, YFSETQ. This CDR3 comprises 15 residues. V was pared by 3 bases and J by 5 bases, with 18 bases between. CDR3 nucleotides: TGCGCCAGCAGCTCAGTACAGGGTTTTGGGGACGAGCAGTACTTC. Translating gives CASSSVQGFGDEQYF.

This clone was detected only a few times. The rearrangement uses TRBV6-6 and TRBJ2-5, with D possibly being TRBD1 (6 bases). The V end was cut by 2 bases, the J end by 3 bases, with 16 bases between. Germline values: CDR1 MNHNY, CDR2 SVGAGI (reference sequence). The CDR3 runs to 16 residues. CDR3 DNA: TGTGCCAGCAGTTACACCACCTGGACAGATAAAGAGACCCAGTACTTC. Protein sequence: CASSYTTWTDKETQYF.

V gene TRBV3-1 (or the pseudogene TRBV3-2) combines with J gene TRBJ2-1; a possible D gene is TRBD1 (6 bases). Germline V gene sequence: CDR1 LGHDT, CDR2 YNNKEL (reference sequence). V was shortened by 0 bases and J by 6 bases, with 15 bases between the two germline ends. CDR3 length: 16 amino acids. The CDR3 DNA sequence: TGTGCCAGCAGCCAAGAGTGGGACATTGCTCGCAATGAGCAGTTCTTC. It encodes CASSQEWDIARNEQFF.

The chain is built from TRBV6-2 or TRBV6-3 and TRBJ2-5, with 9 positions matching TRBD2. Trimming cost V 5 bases and J 5 bases; bases outside gene matches: 18. This CDR3 contains 18 residues. From germline, CDR1 is MNHEY and CDR2 SVGEGT. In nucleotides, the CDR3 is TGTGCCAGCAGTCCCCCCGGCGGGGGGGCCGGGAGTCCCGAGACCCAGTACTTC. Protein product: CASSPPGGGAGSPETQYF.

J is TRBJ2-1 and V is TRBV24-1, with D perhaps TRBD2 (5 bases). The CDR3 covers 16 residues. V dropped 3 bases and J dropped 1 base, with 12 bases sitting between them. Looked up from germline, CDR1 is KGHDR and CDR2 is SFDVKD. CDR3 nucleotides: TGTGCCACCAGTGATCCAGGAGGAGAGTCCTACAATGAGCAGTTCTTC. Amino acids: CATSDPGGESYNEQFF.

The chain has TRBV7-2 and TRBJ1-4; possibly TRBD1 for D (5 bases). The CDR3 has 14 amino acids. The V gene lost 1 base and the J gene lost 7 bases, with 10 bases spanning the gap. Germline CDR1 and CDR2: SGHTA and FQGNSA. This chain's CDR3 is CASSLGGRGEKLFF. The CDR3 coding sequence is TGTGCCAGCAGCTTAGGGGGGAGGGGTGAAAAACTGTTTTTT. The full variable domain, in which reference TRBV7-2 and TRBJ1-4 provide the parts outside the CDR3, is GAGVSQSPSNKVTEKGKDVELRCDPISGHTALYWYRQSLGQGLEFLIYFQGNSAPDKSGLPSDRFSAERTGGSVSTLTIQRTQQEDSAVYLCASSLGGRGEKLFFGSGTQLSVL.

The chain links TRBV6-2 or TRBV6-3 to TRBJ2-7, with D possibly being TRBD1 (5 bases). Trimming removed 2 bases from V and 2 bases from J, with 13 bases in between. The CDR3 totals 15 residues. In germline, CDR1 is MNHEY, CDR2 SVGEGT. CDR3 sequence (DNA): TGTGCCAGCAGTTACGGCCAAGGGGCTACCTACGAGCAGTACTTC. This codes for CASSYGQGATYEQYF.

This chain uses TRBV6-5 with TRBJ2-7, with TRBD1 matching 8 bases. The CDR3 is 15 amino acids. Per germline, CDR1 MNHEY and CDR2 SVGAGI. With 6 bases clipped from V and 1 base from J, the junction kept 8 bases outside the gene matches. The chain's CDR3 is CASRTTGALSYEQYF. In DNA form, the CDR3 reads TGTGCCAGCAGGACGACAGGGGCTCTGTCCTACGAGCAGTACTTC.

The chain uses TRBV5-1 and TRBJ2-5; the D gene is possibly TRBD1 (6 bases). Germline-derived CDR1 and CDR2 are SGHRS and YFSETQ. V lost 4 bases, J lost 5 bases, and 24 bases lay in between. This CDR3 comprises 17 residues. Written as DNA, the CDR3 is TGCGCCAGCAGCGTTGGGGTCAGTCTAAATAGGGGGGAGACCCAGTACTTC. This translates into CASSVGVSLNRGETQYF.

This chain's CDR3 is CASSSSGNLVTEAFF. CDR3 in DNA: TGTGCCAGCAGCTCATCAGGGAATCTGGTCACTGAAGCTTTCTTT. V gene TRBV11-2 combines with J gene TRBJ1-1; maybe TRBD1 (5 bases). The length of the CDR3 is 15 residues. From germline, CDR1 is SGHAT and CDR2 FQNNGV. V lost 4 bases to trimming and J lost 4 bases, with 16 bases between them.

The chain's CDR3 is CASSIPGQSGGYTF. CDR3 coding DNA: TGTGCCAGTAGTATTCCTGGACAGTCGGGTGGCTACACCTTC. This chain connects TRBV19 to TRBJ1-2; D may be TRBD1 (6 bases). V was pared by 3 bases and J by 7 bases, with 15 bases between. The germline gives CDR1 LNHDA, CDR2 SQIVND (reference sequence). This CDR3 spans 14 amino acids.

This clone was picked up a small number of times. J is TRBJ1-2 and V is TRBV20-1, with D tentatively TRBD1 (6 bases). Germline values: CDR1 DFQATT, CDR2 SNEGSKA (reference sequence). V shed 5 bases and J shed 6 bases, with 10 bases lying between them. The CDR3 consists of 11 residues. Here the CDR3 reads CSAEGVDGYTF. CDR3 DNA sequence: TGCAGTGCTGAGGGGGTAGATGGCTACACCTTC.

The chain employs TRBV11-3 and TRBJ2-2; D unclear. Trimming left V 1 base short and J 1 base short, with 4 bases between. CDR1 is SGHNT and CDR2 is YENEEA in the germline V gene. CDR3 length equals 14 residues. Here the CDR3 reads CASSLGQNTGELFF. CDR3 sequence (DNA): TGTGCCAGCAGCTTAGGACAGAACACCGGGGAGCTGTTTTTT.

This clone showed up just a few times. The genes are TRBV2 and TRBJ2-5, with D possibly TRBD2 on 6 matching bases. Germline V gene data show CDR1 as SNHLY and CDR2 as FYNNEI. Trimming cost V 3 bases and J 7 bases, with 15 bases left between them. The length of the CDR3 is 14 residues. CDR3 residues: CASSDSLAMVTQYF. Here the CDR3 DNA reads TGTGCCAGCAGTGATAGTCTAGCGATGGTGACCCAGTACTTC.

The rearrangement uses TRBV12-3 or TRBV12-4 and TRBJ2-2; D perhaps matches TRBD2 (6 bases). CDR3 length equals 13 residues. V shed 6 bases and J shed 7 bases, with 12 bases lying between them. The CDR3 coding sequence is TGTGCCAGCAGCCCTAGGAGGGACGGGGAGCTGTTTTTT. Its protein is CASSPRRDGELFF.